Listed below are T cell receptor beta chains from one sample, sequenced in a study of T-cell memory formation after mild COVID-19. TCRdb redid the calling of the 5' RACE reads with MiXCR, one entry per CDR3 protein. The sample has about 7,400 distinct CDR3 sequences, approximately 31% seen once; the top ten hold around 50%. The sample comprised PBMCs or a T cell subset sorted from them (not recorded which). The receptors originated from an adult woman who had mild COVID-19 (a few samples of this study predate the infection). Cell type and time point are not known. Each CDR3 is given with its conserved first and last residue. D genes are given only for firm matches. Size tells how often a clone was seen (once, few, many) or the class of an expanded clone, and some rows leave it out.

abundance	v_gene	j_gene	d_gene	CDR3nt	CDR3aa
.	TRBV12-3/TRBV12-4	TRBJ2-3	TRBD2	TGTGCCAGCAGCCGCGGGGGGGCCTTGGATACGCAGTATTTT	CASSRGGALDTQYF
.	TRBV11-2	TRBJ2-3	.	TGTGCCAGCAGAGGTGCCACAGATACGCAGTATTTT	CASRGATDTQYF
.	TRBV4-1	TRBJ2-2	.	TGCGCCAGCAGCCAATTACAGGGAACCGGGGAGCTGTTTTTT	CASSQLQGTGELFF
.	TRBV24-1	TRBJ2-3	TRBD1	TGTGCCACCAGTGATTCGACAGGGCCCGTCGCAGATACGCAGTATTTT	CATSDSTGPVADTQYF
.	TRBV7-2	TRBJ2-4	TRBD1	TGTGCCAGCAGCTCCCGACAGGGGATCGACATTCAGTACTTC	CASSSRQGIDIQYF
.	TRBV4-1	TRBJ2-7	.	TGCGCCAGCAGCCAAGATGGGACGGGAACCTACGAGCAGTACTTC	CASSQDGTGTYEQYF
many	TRBV23-1	TRBJ2-5	.	TGCGCCAGCAGTCAATCAAATGGGGGCAGACAAGAGACCCAGTACTTC	CASSQSNGGRQETQYF
.	TRBV12-3/TRBV12-4	TRBJ2-7	TRBD2	TGTGCCAGCAGTTCCACTTTAGCGGGCTACGAGCAGTACTTC	CASSSTLAGYEQYF
.	TRBV6-5	TRBJ2-1	.	TGTGCCAGCAGTTATTCACTAGTGAGAGGGTACAATGAGCAGTTCTTC	CASSYSLVRGYNEQFF
once	TRBV7-2	TRBJ1-4	.	TGTGCCAGCAGCTTAGGTTCGGGGTTTCTCGAAAAACTGTTTTTT	CASSLGSGFLEKLFF
many	TRBV18	TRBJ2-2	.	TGTGCCAGCTCACCAGGACGACTTAACCTCCACACCGGGGAGCTGTTTTTT	CASSPGRLNLHTGELFF
many	TRBV5-1	TRBJ1-1	.	TGCGCCAGCAGCTCACAGGAAAAGAACACTGAAGCTTTCTTT	CASSSQEKNTEAFF
many	TRBV14	TRBJ2-1	.	TGTGCCAGCAGCCCCTCAGGAGGACTATACAATGAGCAGTTCTTC	CASSPSGGLYNEQFF
many	TRBV3-1	TRBJ2-1	TRBD2	TGTGCCAGCAGCCAAGAGGGACTAGCGGGCGAGGATGAGCAGTTCTTC	CASSQEGLAGEDEQFF
many	TRBV29-1	TRBJ2-1	.	TGCAGCGTTGGGACAGCGATTGAGCAGTTCTTC	CSVGTAIEQFF
many	TRBV30	TRBJ1-1	TRBD1	TGTGCCTGGACCGGAGGACAGGGCTACACTGAAGCTTTCTTT	CAWTGGQGYTEAFF
.	TRBV7-9	TRBJ1-2	.	TGTGCCAGCAGCCGCCCCGGATCGGCTGGCTACACCTTC	CASSRPGSAGYTF
many	TRBV6-5	TRBJ2-3	TRBD2	TGTGCCAGCAGTTACTCGAAGAGTAGGACTAGCCATGGTACGCAGTATTTT	CASSYSKSRTSHGTQYF
many	TRBV6-1	TRBJ2-7	TRBD1	TGTGCCAGCAGCGTGACAGGGCTCTCCTACGAGCAGTACTTC	CASSVTGLSYEQYF
.	TRBV5-4	TRBJ2-3	TRBD2	TGTGCCAGCAGCCGCGGACTAGCGGAAATCACAGATACGCAGTATTTT	CASSRGLAEITDTQYF
many	TRBV15	TRBJ2-1	.	TGTGCCACCAGCAGAGATATTTGGGGGGATCATGAGCAGTTCTTC	CATSRDIWGDHEQFF
few	TRBV29-1	TRBJ2-5	.	TGCAGCGTTTGGCAGACTCAAGAGACCCAGTACTTC	CSVWQTQETQYF
many	TRBV16	TRBJ1-1	TRBD1	TGTGCCAGCAGCCCAATCCTTGCAGGACAGGAGAACACTGAAGCTTTCTTT	CASSPILAGQENTEAFF
.	TRBV15	TRBJ2-3	TRBD1	TGTGCCACCAGCAGAGAGACAGGGGGCACAGATACGCAGTATTTT	CATSRETGGTDTQYF
medium-sized	TRBV7-6	TRBJ2-1	.	TGTGCCAACCGGGACTCCAATTTGGATGAGCAGTTCTTC	CANRDSNLDEQFF
medium-sized	TRBV29-1	TRBJ2-5	TRBD2	TGCAGCGTTGAAGATTCCGGACTAGGGATTTTTCAAGAGACCCAGTACTTC	CSVEDSGLGIFQETQYF
.	TRBV7-6	TRBJ2-2	.	TGTGCCAGCAGCTTAGGTACCAGGGGGGAGCTGTTTTTT	CASSLGTRGELFF
medium-sized	TRBV20-1	TRBJ1-6	.	TGCAGTGCTAGAGATCTTCCGGAATATAATTCACCCCTCCACTTT	CSARDLPEYNSPLHF
many	TRBV2	TRBJ2-1	TRBD2	TGTGCCAGCAGTGAATGGGCGGGGGTCAGCTCCTACAATGAGCAGTTCTTC	CASSEWAGVSSYNEQFF
.	TRBV5-1	TRBJ2-1	TRBD1	TGCGCCAGCAGAAGCCGGGACAGGGACAATGAGCAGTTCTTC	CASRSRDRDNEQFF
.	TRBV12-3/TRBV12-4	TRBJ1-1	.	TGTGCCAGCAGTTTAAGTCAGTTGAACACTGAAGCTTTCTTT	CASSLSQLNTEAFF
.	TRBV15	TRBJ1-6	.	TGTGCCACCAGCAGACCGGACTCACTCACCCTCCACTTT	CATSRPDSLTLHF
medium-sized	TRBV4-1	TRBJ2-7	TRBD1	TGCGCCAGCAGCCAGCGTCCGGGACAGGGAGATACCGAGCAGTACTTC	CASSQRPGQGDTEQYF
many	TRBV4-2	TRBJ2-7	TRBD1	TGTGCCAGCAGCCGCTCACATCCCTCAAGCCCGGGACAGAGCTCCTACGAGCAGTACTTC	CASSRSHPSSPGQSSYEQYF
medium-sized	TRBV7-6	TRBJ2-1	TRBD2	TGTGCCAGCAGCTTACCGACTAGCGGAGATAATGAGCAGTTCTTC	CASSLPTSGDNEQFF
.	TRBV9	TRBJ2-7	TRBD1	TGTGCCAGCAGCGTAGCGGGACAGGGAACCTACGAGCAGTACTTC	CASSVAGQGTYEQYF
many	TRBV6-5	TRBJ2-7	.	TGTGCCAGCAGGACAGGCCAGAACGAGCAGTACTTC	CASRTGQNEQYF
many	TRBV5-4	TRBJ2-1	.	TGTGCCAGCAGCTTGGTCGGGGGAGACCACTACAATGAGCAGTTCTTC	CASSLVGGDHYNEQFF
many	TRBV20-1	TRBJ2-3	.	TGCAGTGCTAGTCCCACAGGGCTCGCAGATACGCAGTATTTT	CSASPTGLADTQYF
many	TRBV4-2	TRBJ2-7	.	TGTGCCAGCAGCCAAGAAACTGGGGGATACGGCTACGAGCAGTACTTC	CASSQETGGYGYEQYF
.	TRBV7-2	TRBJ2-5	.	TGTGCCAGCCAAAATCAGGGTGCCTCGGAGACCCAGTACTTC	CASQNQGASETQYF
many	TRBV27	TRBJ2-7	.	TGTGCCAGCAGCGAGGGGGACGGGTTAACGGCCTACGAGCAGTACTTC	CASSEGDGLTAYEQYF
many	TRBV4-1	TRBJ1-1	.	TGCGCCAGCAGCCGCTTCACTGAAGCTTTCTTT	CASSRFTEAFF
.	TRBV12-3/TRBV12-4	TRBJ2-3	.	TGTGCCAGCAGTCCCGAGGGAGATACGCAGTATTTT	CASSPEGDTQYF
.	TRBV4-1	TRBJ1-6	TRBD1	TGCGCCAGCAGCGTTCACAGGGGGACGGACAATTCACCCCTCCACTTT	CASSVHRGTDNSPLHF
many	TRBV20-1	TRBJ2-7	.	TGCAGTGCTAGAGTGCCGTCCTCCTACGAGCAGTACTTC	CSARVPSSYEQYF
medium-sized	TRBV20-1	TRBJ2-7	.	TGCAGTGCTGAAAGGGACACAAACTCCTACGAGCAGTACTTC	CSAERDTNSYEQYF
many	TRBV7-9	TRBJ1-3	.	TGTGCCAGCAGCTCGGGAGCGGGAAACACCATATATTTT	CASSSGAGNTIYF
many	TRBV2	TRBJ2-7	.	TGTGCCAGCACCTGGGGGTATGACTCCTACGAGCAGTACTTC	CASTWGYDSYEQYF
many	TRBV5-5	TRBJ1-1	.	TGTGCCAGCAGCTCATCCTGGGGGGGCTACACTGAAGCTTTCTTT	CASSSSWGGYTEAFF
many	TRBV28	TRBJ1-2	.	TGTGCCAGCAGTTTATTGGAGACAGGAGCCTCCTATGGCTACACCTTC	CASSLLETGASYGYTF
.	TRBV4-1	TRBJ2-3	TRBD2	TGCGCCAGCAGCCAACCCCGGCTGCTCGCGGGGGGGCGTCGTATAGATACGCAGTATTTT	CASSQPRLLAGGRRIDTQYF
many	TRBV5-1	TRBJ2-1	.	TGCGCCAGCAGCTCCGGTGACAGTGATGAGCAGTTCTTC	CASSSGDSDEQFF